The rows below give T cell receptor beta chains drawn from one sample of a study of blood T cells in healthy people across ages. MiXCR was run by TCRdb on the 5' RACE reads, yielding one entry per CDR3 protein. Of approximately 1.5 million distinct CDR3 sequences in the sample, approximately 39% were seen once. Sequencing used blood. All receptors derive from a woman between 18 and 29 years old in good health. Both conserved end residues are part of each CDR3.

v_gene,CDR3aa
TRBV7-2,CASSLSSGEYEQFF
TRBV5-1,CASSPDRGIWGYTF
TRBV5-4,CASRLSTDEQFF
TRBV18,CASSPRGLAGMVTDTQYF
TRBV6-2/TRBV6-3,CASSSRRREQYF
TRBV27,CASPDLYNSPLHF
TRBV12-3/TRBV12-4,CASKSSDQAHNEQFF
TRBV12-3/TRBV12-4,CASRTNLNTEAFF
TRBV29-1,CSVAPLLDRGFNYGYTF
TRBV6-6,CASRGTERTDTQYF
TRBV27,CASSMGGISSYNSPLHF
TRBV27,CASSLSASPAGEQYF
TRBV6-5,CASRRTSGGHNEQYF
TRBV4-2,CASSQDWGFDTEAFF
TRBV5-1,CASSPQREIYNEQFF
TRBV7-2,CASSPRGVLGYGYTF
TRBV6-1,CASRVYNEQFF
TRBV6-5,CASSHPGTGYQETQYF
TRBV25-1,CASSEHTPTSGRGTDTQYF
TRBV27,CASRTTKSYNEQFF
TRBV27,CASSRLGGENTEAFF
TRBV12-5,CASGLSGSEAFF
TRBV20-1,CSARRGAGGYNEQYF
TRBV13,CASSPDRGPEETQYF
TRBV27,CASSLRVTGWTEGSTDTQYF
TRBV21-1,CASTGTRDKTGSYEQYF
TRBV6-2/TRBV6-3,CASIRGETQYF
TRBV20-1,CSANKRGSTDTQYF
TRBV7-9,CASSSRDRATDTQYF
TRBV12-3/TRBV12-4,CASSSILHQETQYF
TRBV4-3,CASSQLGQGGTEAFF
TRBV4-3,CASSQATGRNTEAFF
TRBV4-1,CASSQTGLEYNEQFF
TRBV6-2/TRBV6-3,CASSYDRTNTEAFF
TRBV6-6,CASSYPKHGEQYF
TRBV4-3,CASSPNRDLGEAFF
TRBV29-1,CSASGRANTEAFF
TRBV20-1,CSASKTSGQETQYF
TRBV7-9,CASSSDGQGFGNQPQHF
TRBV4-2,CASSQEFRDRGGTEAFF
TRBV30,CAWSVLSYEQYF
TRBV20-1,CSVTRTGVSYEQYF
TRBV12-3/TRBV12-4,CASSFNSPGQAGDTQYF
TRBV9,CASSPGSVQGGGYTF
TRBV4-1,CASSQDSTGDNEQYF
TRBV5-1,CVSSFSRDTGETQYF
TRBV7-8,CASSGRQPVNEKLLF
TRBV4-3,CASSQYRDRSSPLHF
TRBV7-8,CASSPLPGETQYF
TRBV20-1,CSAWVGGVGNQPQHF
TRBV2,CASSGTGGVIVPNYGYTF
TRBV11-2,CASSLGQDGTALSSYNEQFF